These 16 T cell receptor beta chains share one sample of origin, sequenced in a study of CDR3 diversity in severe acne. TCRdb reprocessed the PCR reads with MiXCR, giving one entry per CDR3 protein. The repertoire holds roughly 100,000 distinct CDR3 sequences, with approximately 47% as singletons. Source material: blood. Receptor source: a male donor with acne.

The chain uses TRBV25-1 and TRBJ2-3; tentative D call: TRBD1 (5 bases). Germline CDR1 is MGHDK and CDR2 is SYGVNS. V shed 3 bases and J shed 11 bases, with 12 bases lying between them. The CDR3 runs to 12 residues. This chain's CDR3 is CASSDRAQEQYF. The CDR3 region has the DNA TGTGCCAGCAGTGACAGGGCACAAGAGCAGTATTTT.

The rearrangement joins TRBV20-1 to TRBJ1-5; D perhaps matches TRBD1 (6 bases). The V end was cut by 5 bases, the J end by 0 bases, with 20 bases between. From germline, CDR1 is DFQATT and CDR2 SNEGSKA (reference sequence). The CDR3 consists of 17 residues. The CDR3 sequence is CSAWDTRNLHSNQPQHF. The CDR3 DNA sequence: TGCAGTGCTTGGGACACCAGAAACCTCCATAGCAATCAGCCCCAGCATTTT.

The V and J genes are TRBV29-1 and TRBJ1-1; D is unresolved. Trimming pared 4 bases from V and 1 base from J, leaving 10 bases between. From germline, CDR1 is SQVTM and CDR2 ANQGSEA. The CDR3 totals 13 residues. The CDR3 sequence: CSVGWLTNTEAFF. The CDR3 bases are TGCAGCGTTGGATGGCTGACGAACACTGAAGCTTTCTTT.

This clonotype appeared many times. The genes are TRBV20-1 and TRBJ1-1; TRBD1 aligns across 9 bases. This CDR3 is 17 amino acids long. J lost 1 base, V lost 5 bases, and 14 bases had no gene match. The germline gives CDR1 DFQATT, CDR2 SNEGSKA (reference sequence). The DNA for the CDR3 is TGCAGTGCTTCCCGGGGGACAGGGTTTTTTCGGAACACTGAAGCTTTCTTT. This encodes CSASRGTGFFRNTEAFF.

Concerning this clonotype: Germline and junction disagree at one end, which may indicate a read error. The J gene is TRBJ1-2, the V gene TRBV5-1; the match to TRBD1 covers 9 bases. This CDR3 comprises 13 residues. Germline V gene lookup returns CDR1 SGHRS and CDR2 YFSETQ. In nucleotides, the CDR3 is TGTGCCAGCACCTTGGGGACAGGGTATGGCTACACCTTC. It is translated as CASTLGTGYGYTF.

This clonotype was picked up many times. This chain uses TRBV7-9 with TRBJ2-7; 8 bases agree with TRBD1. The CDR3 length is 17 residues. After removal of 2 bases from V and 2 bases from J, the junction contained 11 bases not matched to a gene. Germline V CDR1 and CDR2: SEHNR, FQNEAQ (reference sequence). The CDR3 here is CASSLPTDRGNPYEQYF. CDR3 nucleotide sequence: TGTGCCAGCAGCTTACCGACCGACAGGGGCAATCCCTACGAGCAGTACTTC.

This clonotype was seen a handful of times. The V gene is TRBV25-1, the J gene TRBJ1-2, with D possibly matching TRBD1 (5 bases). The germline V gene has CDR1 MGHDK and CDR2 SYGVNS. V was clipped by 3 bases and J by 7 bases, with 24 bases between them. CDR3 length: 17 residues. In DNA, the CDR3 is TGTGCCAGCAGTGACCACGGGACTGGGATGTTCAAGTCTGGCTACACCTTC. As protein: CASSDHGTGMFKSGYTF.

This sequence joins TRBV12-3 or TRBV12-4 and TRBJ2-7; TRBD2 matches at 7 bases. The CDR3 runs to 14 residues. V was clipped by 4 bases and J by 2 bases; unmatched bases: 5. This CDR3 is CASSSGLVAYEQYF. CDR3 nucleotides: TGTGCCAGCAGTTCAGGACTAGTCGCCTACGAGCAGTACTTC.

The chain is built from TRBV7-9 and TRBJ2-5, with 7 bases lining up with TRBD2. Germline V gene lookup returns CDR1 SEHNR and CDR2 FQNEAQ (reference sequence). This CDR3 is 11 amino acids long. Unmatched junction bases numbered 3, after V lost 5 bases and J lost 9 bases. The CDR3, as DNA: TGTGCCAGCAGCCCCCGGGAGGCCCAGTACTTC. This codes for CASSPREAQYF.

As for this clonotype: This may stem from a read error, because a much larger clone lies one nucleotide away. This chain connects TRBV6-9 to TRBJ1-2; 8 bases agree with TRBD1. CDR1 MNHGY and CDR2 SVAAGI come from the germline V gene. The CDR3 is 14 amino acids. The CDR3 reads CAGSPTGVGYGYTF. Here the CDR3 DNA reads TGTGCCGGCAGCCCGACAGGGGTAGGGTATGGCTACACCTTC.

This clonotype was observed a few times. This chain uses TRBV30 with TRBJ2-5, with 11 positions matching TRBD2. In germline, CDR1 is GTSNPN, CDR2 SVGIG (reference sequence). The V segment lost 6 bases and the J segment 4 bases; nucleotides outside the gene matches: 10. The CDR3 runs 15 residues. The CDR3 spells CACHGGSGRGETQYF. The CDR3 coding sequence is TGTGCCTGCCATGGAGGTAGCGGGAGGGGAGAGACCCAGTACTTC.

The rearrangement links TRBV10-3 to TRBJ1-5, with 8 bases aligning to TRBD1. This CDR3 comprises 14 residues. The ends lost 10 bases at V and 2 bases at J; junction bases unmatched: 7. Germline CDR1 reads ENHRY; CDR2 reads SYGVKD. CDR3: CATGQGGGNQPQHF. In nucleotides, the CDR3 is TGTGCCACAGGACAGGGTGGCGGCAATCAGCCCCAGCATTTT.

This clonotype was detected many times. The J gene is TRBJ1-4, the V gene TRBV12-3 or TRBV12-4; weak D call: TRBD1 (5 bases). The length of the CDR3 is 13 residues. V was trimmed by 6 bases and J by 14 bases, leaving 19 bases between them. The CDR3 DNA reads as TGTGCCAGCAGCCCGGGGCAGAGTCGGATTCTGTTTTTT. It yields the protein CASSPGQSRILFF.

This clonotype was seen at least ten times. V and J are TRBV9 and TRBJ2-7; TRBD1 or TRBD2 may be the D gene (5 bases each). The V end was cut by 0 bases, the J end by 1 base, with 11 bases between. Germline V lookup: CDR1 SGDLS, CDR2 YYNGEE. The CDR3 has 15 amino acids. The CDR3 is CASSVAGGTSYEQYF. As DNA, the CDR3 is TGTGCCAGCAGCGTAGCTGGGGGAACTTCCTACGAGCAGTACTTC.

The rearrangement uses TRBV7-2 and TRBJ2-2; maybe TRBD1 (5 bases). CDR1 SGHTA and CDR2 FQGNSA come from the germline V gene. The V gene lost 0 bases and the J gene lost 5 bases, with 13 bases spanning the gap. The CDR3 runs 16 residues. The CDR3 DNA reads TGTGCCAGCAGCTTAGCTTCCTACCCAGGGACCGGGGAGCTGTTTTTT. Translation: CASSLASYPGTGELFF.

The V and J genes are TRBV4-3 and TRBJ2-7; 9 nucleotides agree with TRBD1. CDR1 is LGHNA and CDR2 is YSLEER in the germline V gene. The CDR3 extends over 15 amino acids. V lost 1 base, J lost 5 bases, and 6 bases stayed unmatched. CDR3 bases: TGCGCCAGCAGCCAAGGGACGGGACAGGGCGACGAGCAGTACTTC. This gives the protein CASSQGTGQGDEQYF.